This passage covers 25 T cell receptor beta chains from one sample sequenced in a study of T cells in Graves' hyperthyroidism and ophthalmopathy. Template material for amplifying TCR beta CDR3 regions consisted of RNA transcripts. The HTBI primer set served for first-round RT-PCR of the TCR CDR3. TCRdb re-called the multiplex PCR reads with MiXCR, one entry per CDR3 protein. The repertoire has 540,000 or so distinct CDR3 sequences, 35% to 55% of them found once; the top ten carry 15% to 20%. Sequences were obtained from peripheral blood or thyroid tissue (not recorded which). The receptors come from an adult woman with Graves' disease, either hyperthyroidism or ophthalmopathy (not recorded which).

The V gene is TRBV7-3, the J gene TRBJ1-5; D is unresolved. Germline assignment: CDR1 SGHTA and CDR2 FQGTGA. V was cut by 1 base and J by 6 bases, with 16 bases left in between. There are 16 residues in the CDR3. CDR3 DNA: TGTGCCAGCAGCTTAAGGATGGCCGGGCGGTTTCAGCCCCAGCATTTT. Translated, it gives CASSLRMAGRFQPQHF.

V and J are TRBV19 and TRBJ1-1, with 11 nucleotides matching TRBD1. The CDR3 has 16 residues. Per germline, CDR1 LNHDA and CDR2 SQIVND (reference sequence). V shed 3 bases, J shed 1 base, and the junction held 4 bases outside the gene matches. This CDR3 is CASSIPDRGPNTEAFF. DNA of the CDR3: TGTGCCAGTAGTATCCCGGACAGGGGGCCGAACACTGAAGCTTTCTTT.

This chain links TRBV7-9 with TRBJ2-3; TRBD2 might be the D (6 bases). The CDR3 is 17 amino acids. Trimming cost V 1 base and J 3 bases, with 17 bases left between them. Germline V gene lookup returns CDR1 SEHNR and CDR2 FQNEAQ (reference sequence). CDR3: CASSLDLIRRGTDTQYF. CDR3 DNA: TGTGCCAGCAGCTTAGATCTGATCCGGAGGGGTACAGATACGCAGTATTTT.

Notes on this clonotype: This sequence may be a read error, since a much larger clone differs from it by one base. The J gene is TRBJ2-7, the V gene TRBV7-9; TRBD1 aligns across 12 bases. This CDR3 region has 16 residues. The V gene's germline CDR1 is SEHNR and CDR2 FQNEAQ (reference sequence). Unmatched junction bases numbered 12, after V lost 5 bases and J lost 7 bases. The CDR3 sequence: CASSRDEGQGASEQYF. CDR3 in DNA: TGTGCCAGCAGCCGAGATGAGGGACAGGGGGCGTCGGAGCAGTACTTC.

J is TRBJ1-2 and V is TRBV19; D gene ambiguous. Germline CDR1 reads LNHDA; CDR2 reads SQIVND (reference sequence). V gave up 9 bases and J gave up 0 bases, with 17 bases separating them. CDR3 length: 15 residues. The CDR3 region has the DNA TGTGCCAGCATCACCGCCGGTACGGCTAACTATGGCTACACCTTC. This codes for CASITAGTANYGYTF.

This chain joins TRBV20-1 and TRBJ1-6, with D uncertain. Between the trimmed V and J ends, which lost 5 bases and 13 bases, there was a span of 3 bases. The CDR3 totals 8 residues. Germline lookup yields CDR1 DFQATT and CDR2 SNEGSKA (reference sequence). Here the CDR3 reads CSASPLHF. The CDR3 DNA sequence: TGCAGTGCTTCCCCCCTCCACTTT.

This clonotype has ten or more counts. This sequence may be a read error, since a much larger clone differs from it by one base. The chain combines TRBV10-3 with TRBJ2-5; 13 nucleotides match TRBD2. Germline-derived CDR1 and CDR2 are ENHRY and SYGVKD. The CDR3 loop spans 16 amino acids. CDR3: CASRGTSGMGGEAQYF. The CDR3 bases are TGTGCCTCCCGGGGGACTAGCGGGATGGGAGGAGAGGCCCAGTACTTC.

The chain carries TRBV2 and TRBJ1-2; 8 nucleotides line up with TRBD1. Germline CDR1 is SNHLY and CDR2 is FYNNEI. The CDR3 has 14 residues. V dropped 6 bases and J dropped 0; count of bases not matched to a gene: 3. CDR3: CASRDRVANYGYTF. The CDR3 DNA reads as TGTGCCAGCAGGGACAGGGTAGCTAACTATGGCTACACCTTC.

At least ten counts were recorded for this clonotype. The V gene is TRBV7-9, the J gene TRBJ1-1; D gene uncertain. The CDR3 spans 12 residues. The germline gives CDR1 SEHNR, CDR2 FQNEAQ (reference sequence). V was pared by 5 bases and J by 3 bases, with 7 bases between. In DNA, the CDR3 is TGTGCCAGCAGCCACCGGGACACTGAAGCTTTCTTT. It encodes CASSHRDTEAFF.

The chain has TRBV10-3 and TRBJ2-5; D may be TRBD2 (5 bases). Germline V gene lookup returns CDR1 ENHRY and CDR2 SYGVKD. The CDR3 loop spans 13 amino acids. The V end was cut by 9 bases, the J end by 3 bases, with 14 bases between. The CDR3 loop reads CAISVMVEETQYF. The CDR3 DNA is TGTGCCATTAGCGTGATGGTGGAAGAGACCCAGTACTTC.

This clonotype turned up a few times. As DNA, the CDR3 is TGCAGCGTCGCCGCCGGGACAGGGGGAGCCTACGAGCAGTACTTC. This encodes CSVAAGTGGAYEQYF. The chain combines TRBV29-1 with TRBJ2-7, with 11 bases matching TRBD1. Germline CDR1 reads SQVTM; CDR2 reads ANQGSEA. The CDR3 runs 15 residues. Trimming at V came to 6 bases and at J to 2 bases, leaving 9 bases not matched to a gene.

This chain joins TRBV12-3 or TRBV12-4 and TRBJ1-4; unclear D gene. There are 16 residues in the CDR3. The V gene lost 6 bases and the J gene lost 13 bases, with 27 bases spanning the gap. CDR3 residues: CASSQDGRPGPIGLFF. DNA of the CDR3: TGTGCCAGCAGCCAAGATGGTAGACCCGGCCCGATAGGACTGTTTTTT.

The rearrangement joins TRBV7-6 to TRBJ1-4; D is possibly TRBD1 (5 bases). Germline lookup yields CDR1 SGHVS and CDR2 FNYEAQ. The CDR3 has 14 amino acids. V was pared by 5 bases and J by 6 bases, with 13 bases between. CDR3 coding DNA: TGTGCCAGCAGCCCAATTGGGGCAGATGAAAAACTGTTTTTT. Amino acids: CASSPIGADEKLFF.

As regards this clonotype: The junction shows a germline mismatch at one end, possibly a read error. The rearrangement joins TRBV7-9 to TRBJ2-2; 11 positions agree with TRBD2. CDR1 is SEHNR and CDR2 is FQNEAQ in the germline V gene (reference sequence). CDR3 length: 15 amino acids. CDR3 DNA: TGTGCCAGCAGCGCTAGCGGGGGGAACACCGGGGAGCTGCTTTTT. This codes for CASSASGGNTGELLF. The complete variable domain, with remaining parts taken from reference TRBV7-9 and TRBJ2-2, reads DTGVSQNPRHKITKRGQNVTFRCDPISEHNRLYWYRQTLGQGPEFLTYFQNEAQLEKSRLLSDRFSAERPKGSFSTLEIQRTEQGDSAMYLCASSASGGNTGELLFGEGSRLTVL.

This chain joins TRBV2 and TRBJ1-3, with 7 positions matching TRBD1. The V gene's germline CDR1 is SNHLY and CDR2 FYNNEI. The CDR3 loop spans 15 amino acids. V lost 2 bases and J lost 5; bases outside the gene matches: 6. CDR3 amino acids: CASSERGPIRNTIYF. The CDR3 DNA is TGTGCCAGCAGTGAAAGGGGGCCTATTCGAAACACCATATATTTT.

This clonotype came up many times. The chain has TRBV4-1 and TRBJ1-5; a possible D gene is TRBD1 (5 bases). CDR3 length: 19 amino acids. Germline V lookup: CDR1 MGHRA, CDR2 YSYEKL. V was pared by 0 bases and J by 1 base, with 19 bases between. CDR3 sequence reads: CASSQETQNRLGSNQPQHF. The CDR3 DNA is TGCGCCAGCAGCCAAGAGACCCAAAACAGGTTGGGAAGCAATCAGCCCCAGCATTTT.

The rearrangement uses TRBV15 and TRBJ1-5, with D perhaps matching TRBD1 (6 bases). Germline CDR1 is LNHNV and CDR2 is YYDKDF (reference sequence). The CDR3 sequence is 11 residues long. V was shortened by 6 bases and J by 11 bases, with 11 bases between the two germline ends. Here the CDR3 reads CATRVRQAQHF. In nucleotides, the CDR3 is TGTGCCACCAGAGTTAGACAGGCCCAGCATTTT.

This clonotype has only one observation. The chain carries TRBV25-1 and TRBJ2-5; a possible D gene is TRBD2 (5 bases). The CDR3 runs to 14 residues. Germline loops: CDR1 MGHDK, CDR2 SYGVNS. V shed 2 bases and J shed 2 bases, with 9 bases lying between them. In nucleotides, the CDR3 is TGTGCCAGCAGTGAACTAGCCAGACAAGAGACCCAGTACTTC. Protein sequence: CASSELARQETQYF.

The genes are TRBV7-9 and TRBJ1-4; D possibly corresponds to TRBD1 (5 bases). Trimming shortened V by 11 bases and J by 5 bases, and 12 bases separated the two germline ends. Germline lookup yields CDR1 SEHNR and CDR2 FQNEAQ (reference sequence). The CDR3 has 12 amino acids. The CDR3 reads CALGGSNEKLFF. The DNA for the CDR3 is TGTGCCCTCGGGGGTTCCAATGAAAAACTGTTTTTT.

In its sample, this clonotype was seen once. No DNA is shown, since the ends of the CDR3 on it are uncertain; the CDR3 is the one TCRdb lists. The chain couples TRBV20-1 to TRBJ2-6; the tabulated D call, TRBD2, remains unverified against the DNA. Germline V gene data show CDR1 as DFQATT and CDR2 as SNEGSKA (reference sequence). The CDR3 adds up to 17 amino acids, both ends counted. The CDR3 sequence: CVLLCQSSGSGANVLTF.

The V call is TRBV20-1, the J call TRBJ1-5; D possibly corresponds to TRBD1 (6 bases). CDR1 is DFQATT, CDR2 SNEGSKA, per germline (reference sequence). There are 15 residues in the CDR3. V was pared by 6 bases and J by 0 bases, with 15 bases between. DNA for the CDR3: TGCAGTGCCGCCGGCGGGGGCTATAGCAATCAGCCCCAGCATTTT. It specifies CSAAGGGYSNQPQHF.

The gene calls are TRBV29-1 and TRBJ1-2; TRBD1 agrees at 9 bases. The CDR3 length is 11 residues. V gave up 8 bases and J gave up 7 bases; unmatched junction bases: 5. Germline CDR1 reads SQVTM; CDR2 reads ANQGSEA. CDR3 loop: CSLRQGGGYTF. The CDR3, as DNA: TGCAGCTTGAGACAGGGGGGTGGCTACACCTTC. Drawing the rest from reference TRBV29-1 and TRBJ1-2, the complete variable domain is SAVISQKPSRDICQRGTSLTIQCQVDSQVTMMFWYRQQPGQSLTLIATANQGSEATYESGFVIDKFPISRPNLTFSTLTVSNMSPEDSSIYLCSLRQGGGYTFGSGTRLTVV.

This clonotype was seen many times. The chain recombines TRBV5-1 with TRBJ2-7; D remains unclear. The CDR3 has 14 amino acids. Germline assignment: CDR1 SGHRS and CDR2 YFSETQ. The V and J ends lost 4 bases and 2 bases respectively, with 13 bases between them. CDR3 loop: CASSLLTSTYEQYF. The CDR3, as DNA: TGCGCCAGCAGCCTACTGACATCTACCTACGAGCAGTACTTC.

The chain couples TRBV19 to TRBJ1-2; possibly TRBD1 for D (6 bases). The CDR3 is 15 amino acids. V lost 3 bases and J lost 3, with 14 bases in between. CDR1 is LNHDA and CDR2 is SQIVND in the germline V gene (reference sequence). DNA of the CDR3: TGTGCCAGTAGTATTACAACCGGGACACACTATGGCTACACCTTC. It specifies CASSITTGTHYGYTF.

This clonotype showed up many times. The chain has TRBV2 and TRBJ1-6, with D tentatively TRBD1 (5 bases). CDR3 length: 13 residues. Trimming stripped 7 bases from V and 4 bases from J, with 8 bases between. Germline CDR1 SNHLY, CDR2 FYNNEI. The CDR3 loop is CASTQGYNSPLHF. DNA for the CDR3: TGTGCCAGCACCCAGGGTTATAATTCACCCCTCCACTTT.